This T cell receptor (beta chain) is drawn from a study of T cell responses to AZD1222 COVID-19 vaccine. Study as a whole: Second-dose intervals of approximately 4 or approximately 12 weeks were pooled. Study-level findings and limits: Compared with day 0, the breadth and depth of the Spike-specific TCR repertoire rose significantly after two doses of AZD1222. Within unmutated variant regions lay the reported targets of nearly half of spike-specific TCRs. Repertoires in all cases were sampled only once the peak T cell response had passed.

As regards this clone: Its antigen is still unknown.

Clones were read by immunoSEQ multiplex PCR, and TCRdb kept only the in-frame ones, dropping some. Altogether approximately 60,000 clones are present, around 87% being singletons, with the ten largest covering about a sixth. The sample consisted of peripheral blood, taken on day 0 of AZD1222 vaccination. The receptor was derived from an adult in good health.

DNA for the CDR3: TGTGCCAGCACCAGCGGGTGGGGTGATGAGCAGTTCTTC. Translation: CASTSGWGDEQFF. V usage is TRBV2 and J usage is TRBJ2-1; maybe TRBD2 (6 bases). Trimming removed 7 bases at V and 8 bases at J, with 15 bases between. CDR1 is SNHLY and CDR2 is FYNNEI in the germline V gene. There are 13 residues in the CDR3. The full variable domain, rest sourced from reference TRBV2 and TRBJ2-1, is EPEVTQTPSHQVTQMGQEVILRCVPISNHLYFYWYRQILGQKVEFLVSFYNNEISEKSEIFDDQFSVERPDGSNFTLKIRSTKLEDSAMYFCASTSGWGDEQFFGPGTRLTVL.